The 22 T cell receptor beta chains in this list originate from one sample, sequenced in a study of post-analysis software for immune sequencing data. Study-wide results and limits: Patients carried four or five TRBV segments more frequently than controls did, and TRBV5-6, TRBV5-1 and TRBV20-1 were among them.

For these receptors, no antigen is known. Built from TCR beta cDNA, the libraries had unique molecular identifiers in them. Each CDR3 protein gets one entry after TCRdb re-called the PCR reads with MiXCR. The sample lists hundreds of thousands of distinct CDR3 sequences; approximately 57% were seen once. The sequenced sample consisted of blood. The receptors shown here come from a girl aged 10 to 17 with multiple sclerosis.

This chain's CDR3 is CASSLPRRGETEAFF. The CDR3 DNA sequence: TGTGCCAGCAGTCTCCCGCGGCGAGGGGAAACTGAAGCTTTCTTT. The rearrangement joins TRBV12-3 or TRBV12-4 to TRBJ1-1; perhaps TRBD1 as D (5 bases). Trimming shortened V by 5 bases and J by 5 bases, and 18 bases separated the two germline ends. CDR3 length: 15 amino acids.

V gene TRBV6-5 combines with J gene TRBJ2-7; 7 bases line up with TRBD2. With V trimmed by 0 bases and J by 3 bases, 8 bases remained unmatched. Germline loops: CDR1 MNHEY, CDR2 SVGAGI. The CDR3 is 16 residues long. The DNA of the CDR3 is TGTGCCAGCAGTTACTCTTCCGGACTAGTAGGCTACGAGCAGTACTTC. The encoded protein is CASSYSSGLVGYEQYF.

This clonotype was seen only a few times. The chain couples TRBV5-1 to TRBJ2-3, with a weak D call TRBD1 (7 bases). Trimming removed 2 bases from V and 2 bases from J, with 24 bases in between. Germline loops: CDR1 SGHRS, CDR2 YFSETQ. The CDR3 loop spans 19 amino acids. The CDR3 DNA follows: TGCGCCAGCAGCTTACCCACGGAGGGGGCCCTGTTAACCACAGATACGCAGTATTTT. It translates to CASSLPTEGALLTTDTQYF.

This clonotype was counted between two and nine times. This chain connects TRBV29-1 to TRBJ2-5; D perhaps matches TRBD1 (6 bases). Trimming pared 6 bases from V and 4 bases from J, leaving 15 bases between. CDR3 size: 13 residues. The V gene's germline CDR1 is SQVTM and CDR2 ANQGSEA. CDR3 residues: CSVSGTWGETQYF. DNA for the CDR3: TGCAGCGTCTCCGGGACATGGGGAGAGACCCAGTACTTC.

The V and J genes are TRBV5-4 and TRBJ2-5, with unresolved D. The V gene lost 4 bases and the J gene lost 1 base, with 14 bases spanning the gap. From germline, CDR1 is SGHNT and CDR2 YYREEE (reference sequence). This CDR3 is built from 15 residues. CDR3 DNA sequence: TGTGCCAGCAGCCTAGACCTAGACTTCCAAGAGACCCAGTACTTC. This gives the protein CASSLDLDFQETQYF.

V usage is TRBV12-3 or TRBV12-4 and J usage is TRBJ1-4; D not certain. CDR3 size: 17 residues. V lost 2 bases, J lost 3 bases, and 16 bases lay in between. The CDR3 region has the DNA TGTGCCAGCAGTTTATACGGGGTCGTCAGAGCTAATGAAAAACTGTTTTTT. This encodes CASSLYGVVRANEKLFF.

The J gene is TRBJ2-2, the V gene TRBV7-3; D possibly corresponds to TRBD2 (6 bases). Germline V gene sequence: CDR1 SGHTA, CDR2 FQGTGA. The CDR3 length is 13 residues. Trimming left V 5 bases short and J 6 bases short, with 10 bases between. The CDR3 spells CASSGRGSGELFF. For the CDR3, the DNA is TGTGCCAGCAGCGGCCGGGGGTCCGGGGAGCTGTTTTTT.

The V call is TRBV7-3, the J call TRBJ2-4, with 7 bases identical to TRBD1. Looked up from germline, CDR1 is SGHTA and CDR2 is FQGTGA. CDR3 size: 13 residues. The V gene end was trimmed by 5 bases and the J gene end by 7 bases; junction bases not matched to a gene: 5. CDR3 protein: CASSKQGVNIQYF. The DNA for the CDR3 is TGTGCCAGCAGCAAGCAGGGGGTTAACATTCAGTACTTC.

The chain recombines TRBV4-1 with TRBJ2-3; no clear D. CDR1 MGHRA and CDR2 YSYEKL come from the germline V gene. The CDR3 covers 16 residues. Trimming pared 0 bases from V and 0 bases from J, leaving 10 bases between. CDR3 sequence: CASSQDPGSSTDTQYF. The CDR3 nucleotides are TGCGCCAGCAGCCAAGATCCGGGTTCTAGCACAGATACGCAGTATTTT.

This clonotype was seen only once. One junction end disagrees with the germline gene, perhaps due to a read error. The CDR3 sequence is CSARGPNGLEQYF. DNA for the CDR3: TGCAGTGCCAGAGGGCCTAACGGACTGGAGCAGTACTTC. The V call is TRBV20-1, the J call TRBJ2-7; possibly TRBD2 for D (5 bases). This CDR3 spans 13 amino acids. Germline CDR1 is DFQATT and CDR2 is SNEGSKA (reference sequence).

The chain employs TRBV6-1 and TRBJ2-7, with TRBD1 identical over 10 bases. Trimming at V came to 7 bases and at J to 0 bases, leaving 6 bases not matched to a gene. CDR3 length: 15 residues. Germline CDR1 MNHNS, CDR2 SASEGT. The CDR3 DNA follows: TGTGCCAGCATTGCGGACAGGGGGAGCTCCTACGAGCAGTACTTC. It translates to CASIADRGSSYEQYF.

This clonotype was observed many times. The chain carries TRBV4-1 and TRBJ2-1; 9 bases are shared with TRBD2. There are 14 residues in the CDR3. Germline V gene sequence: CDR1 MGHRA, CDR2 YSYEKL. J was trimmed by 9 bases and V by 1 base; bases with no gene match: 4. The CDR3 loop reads CASSQGLAGSEQFF. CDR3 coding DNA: TGCGCCAGCAGCCAAGGCCTAGCGGGGAGTGAGCAGTTCTTC.

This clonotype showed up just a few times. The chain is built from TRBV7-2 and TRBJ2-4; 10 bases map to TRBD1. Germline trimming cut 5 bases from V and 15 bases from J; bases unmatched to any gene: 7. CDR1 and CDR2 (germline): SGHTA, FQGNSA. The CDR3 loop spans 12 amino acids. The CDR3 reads CASSPDRGPPYF. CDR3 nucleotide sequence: TGTGCCAGCAGCCCCGACAGGGGGCCCCCGTACTTC.

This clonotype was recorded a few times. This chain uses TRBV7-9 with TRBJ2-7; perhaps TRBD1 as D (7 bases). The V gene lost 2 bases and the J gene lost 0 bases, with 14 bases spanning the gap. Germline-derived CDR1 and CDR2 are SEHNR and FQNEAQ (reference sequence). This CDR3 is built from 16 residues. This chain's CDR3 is CASSLSGGTLSYEQYF. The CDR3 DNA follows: TGTGCCAGCAGCTTATCAGGGGGGACACTCTCCTACGAGCAGTACTTC.

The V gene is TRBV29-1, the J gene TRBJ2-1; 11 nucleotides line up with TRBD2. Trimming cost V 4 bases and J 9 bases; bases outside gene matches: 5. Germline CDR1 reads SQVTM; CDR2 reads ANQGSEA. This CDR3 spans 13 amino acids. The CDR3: CSVVRLAGREQFF. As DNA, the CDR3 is TGCAGCGTTGTGAGACTAGCGGGACGTGAGCAGTTCTTC.

This CDR3 is CSASAAGGYEQYF. For the CDR3, the DNA is TGCAGTGCTAGCGCAGCGGGTGGCTACGAGCAGTACTTC. The chain is built from TRBV20-1 and TRBJ2-7; a weak D match, TRBD2 (6 bases). Trimming cost V 3 bases and J 3 bases, with 12 bases left between them. CDR1 and CDR2 from the germline V gene are DFQATT and SNEGSKA (reference sequence). The length of the CDR3 is 13 residues.

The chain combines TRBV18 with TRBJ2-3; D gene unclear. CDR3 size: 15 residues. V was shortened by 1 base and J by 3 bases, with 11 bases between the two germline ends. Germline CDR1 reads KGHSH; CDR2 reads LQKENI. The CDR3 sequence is CASSPRRTTTDTQYF. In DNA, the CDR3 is TGTGCCAGCTCACCACGACGGACGACTACAGATACGCAGTATTTT.

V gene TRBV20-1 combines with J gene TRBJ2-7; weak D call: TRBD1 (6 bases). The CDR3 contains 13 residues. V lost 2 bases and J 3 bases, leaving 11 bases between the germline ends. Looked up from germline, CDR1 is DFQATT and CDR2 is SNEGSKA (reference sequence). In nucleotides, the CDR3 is TGCAGTGCTAGAAGGGACACTCTCTACGAGCAGTACTTC. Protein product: CSARRDTLYEQYF.

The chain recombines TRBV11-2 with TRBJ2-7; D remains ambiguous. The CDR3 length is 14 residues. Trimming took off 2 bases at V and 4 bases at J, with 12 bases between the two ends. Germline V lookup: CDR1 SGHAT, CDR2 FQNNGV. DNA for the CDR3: TGTGCCAGCAGCTTAACTGATGGTGGGTACGAGCAGTACTTC. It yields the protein CASSLTDGGYEQYF.

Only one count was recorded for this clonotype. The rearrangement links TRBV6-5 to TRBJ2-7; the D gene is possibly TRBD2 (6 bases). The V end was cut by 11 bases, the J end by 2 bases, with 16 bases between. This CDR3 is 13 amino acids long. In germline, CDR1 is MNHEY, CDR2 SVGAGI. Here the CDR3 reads CAGGDVGPYEQYF. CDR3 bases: TGTGCCGGCGGGGACGTGGGTCCCTACGAGCAGTACTTC.

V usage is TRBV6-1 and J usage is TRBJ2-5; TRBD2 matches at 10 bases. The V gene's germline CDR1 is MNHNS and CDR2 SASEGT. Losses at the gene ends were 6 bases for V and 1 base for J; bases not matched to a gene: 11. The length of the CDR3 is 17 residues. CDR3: CASSPPGLAPVQETQYF. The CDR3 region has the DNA TGTGCCAGCAGCCCCCCGGGACTAGCGCCCGTCCAAGAGACCCAGTACTTC.

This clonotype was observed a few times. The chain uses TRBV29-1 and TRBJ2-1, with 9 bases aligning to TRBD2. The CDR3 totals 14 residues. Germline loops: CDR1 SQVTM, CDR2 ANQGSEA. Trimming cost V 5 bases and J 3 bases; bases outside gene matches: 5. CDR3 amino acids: CSVMVTSGYNEQFF. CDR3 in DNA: TGCAGCGTTATGGTGACTAGCGGCTACAATGAGCAGTTCTTC.